The entry below describes one TCR beta chain. Its antigen is unknown. No much larger clonotype is one base removed from it; base qualities were not supplied. These data come from a study of T cell responses to AZD1222 COVID-19 vaccine (dated by TCRdb to about 2021). About the full investigation: TCR sequencing was performed for about 250 trial participants, of whom roughly 200 were given two doses of AZD1222 and 26 were given two doses of MenACWY control vaccine. Trial participants were enrolled by age into 18-55, 56-69 and 70-plus year subgroups, with approximately 150, 30 and 60 TCR-sequenced participants respectively. The full study reports these points: Reportedly, close to half of the unique spike-specific TCRs recognized epitopes lying outside the regions that are mutated in the B.1.351 and B.1.1.7 variants. The vaccine-associated CD4 TCRs covered the entire spike protein, and the dominant responses fell in regions 160-218 and 743-854. Because no samples from the day 14 peak response were available, repertoires could be characterized only after the peak T cell response. In the small 56-69-year group, the increase in depth fell short of significance, most likely because of low power. After two AZD1222 doses, both the breadth and the depth of spike-specific TCRs were significantly higher than at day 0 and than in MenACWY recipients. Conclusions about previously exposed vaccinees are limited because only five to seven AZD1222 recipients were SARS-CoV-2 seropositive at baseline. Participants were mostly white British and included more females than males, and it was suggested by the authors that clonal diversity may have been underestimated.

The sample's time point label is to be understood as: about 28 days (+/-7) after the second vaccine dose. AZD1222 recipients with second doses at about 4 weeks or about 12 weeks were pooled, because spike-specific TCR depth and breadth did not differ between schedules. Vaccinee samples came from UK trials COV001 and COV002, including a single-blind randomized controlled phase 2/3 trial of AZD1222 (ChAdOx1 nCoV-19) in healthy adults. For TCRbeta chain sequencing, PBMC samples were collected from trial participants at day 0 and at day 28 after the second dose. The CDR3 regions of human TCRbeta chains were analyzed by immunosequencing. Processing in the source paper ran as follows. Repertoire TCRs were matched against a reference library of SARS-CoV-2-specific TCRs generated with the MIRA antigen-specificity platform. Breadth was defined as the fraction of unique TCRs that were SARS-CoV-2-associated, and depth was defined as the fraction of total T cells that were SARS-CoV-2-associated. Using the MIRA data, each spike-specific TCR was assigned both to the spike region to which the TCR was reactive and to a CD4 or CD8 class. Log10-transformed breadth and depth values were compared by one-way ANOVA with Sidak's multiple comparisons tests. Sourced from immuneACCESS, this table was stored by TCRdb with only in-frame sequences that have V and J called. A share of the clones is absent; for the studies checked, an unresolved V gene accounts for under half, and the remainder has no known explanation. For V, J and clone size, that table is used; D and trimming come from the DNA. The table for this sample lists 150,000 to 200,000 clones; about nine tenths of them were counted only once. Of the sample, roughly 1.3% falls within the top ten clones.

V loses 4 bases at its end and J loses 4 bases; junction bases beyond the gene matches: 8. From the cysteine through the phenylalanine, the CDR3 covers 16 amino acids. The retained sequence is limited to the CDR3, 48 bases, with the frame set at the first base. CDR1 LGHNA and CDR2 YNFKEQ were looked up in the germline V gene. This TCR came from an adult who received the AZD1222 COVID-19 vaccine. The input for sequencing was peripheral blood, taken 28 days after the second AZD1222 dose. The chain joins TRBV4-2 to TRBJ2-7; 12 central bases correspond to TRBD1. For the CDR3, the sequence is CASSPHRDRGRYEQYF. The DNA reads as follows: TGTGCCAGCAGCCCGCACCGGGACAGGGGGCGGTACGAGCAGTACTTC.